This entry is about one T cell receptor beta chain. Its specificity is unknown. The authors ran a second PCR of about 6 to 12 cycles using a sample-barcoded 5' primer and a J-beta primer mix. TCRdb re-analysed the 5' RACE reads in MiXCR, keeping a single row per CDR3 protein. The data show about 780,000 distinct CDR3 sequences, around 45% seen once. Germline assignment: CDR1 SGHRS and CDR2 YFSETQ. CDR3 length equals 15 residues. This sample was included in a study of blood T cells in healthy people across ages. Study observations and caveats: Diversity estimates from one million T cells were considered underestimates.

The sample consisted of blood. This TCR came from a man aged 80 or over in good health. The chain combines TRBV5-1 with TRBJ2-5, with TRBD1 identical over 8 bases. The J call may not be correct, given that the DNA end is closer to TRBJ2-7. The CDR3 DNA follows: TGCGCCAGCAGCGAGCGGACAGGGAATAGTGGCGAGCAGTACTTC. It translates to CASSERTGNSGEQYF.